The 21 T cell receptor beta chains reported below all come from one sample, sequenced in a study of T cell repertoires in cytomegalovirus infection. What these receptors recognize is not known. TCRdb reanalysed the reads using MiXCR and keeps one entry per CDR3 protein. Among around 900,000 distinct CDR3 sequences listed, roughly 30% were seen once. The specimen comprised cultured CD8+ T cells from PBMCs, sampled from culture after CMV antigen stimulation. The receptor source for this set is a human donor in good health (CMV status not recorded). Some clones in this sample may be carry-over from other donors' samples.

J is TRBJ2-1 and V is TRBV2; 8 bases are shared with TRBD2. From germline, CDR1 is SNHLY and CDR2 FYNNEI. CDR3 length equals 17 residues. J lost 2 bases, V lost 5 bases, and 11 bases had no gene match. CDR3 in DNA: TGTGCCAGCAGTTTCGACAGAGGGACTAGGACCTACAATGAGCAGTTCTTC. Translation gives CASSFDRGTRTYNEQFF. The variable domain in full, completed from reference TRBV2 and TRBJ2-1, reads EPEVTQTPSHQVTQMGQEVILRCVPISNHLYFYWYRQILGQKVEFLVSFYNNEISEKSEIFDDQFSVERPDGSNFTLKIRSTKLEDSAMYFCASSFDRGTRTYNEQFFGPGTRLTVL.

The DNA of the CDR3 is TGTGCCAGCAGTGACTTTTCGGCGACGAGCTCCTACGAGCAGTACTTC. The encoded protein is CASSDFSATSSYEQYF. The chain carries TRBV6-6 and TRBJ2-7; D is ambiguous. V shed 5 bases and J shed 0 bases, with 17 bases lying between them. Germline lookup yields CDR1 MNHNY and CDR2 SVGAGI (reference sequence). This CDR3 is 16 amino acids long.

V is TRBV20-1 and J is TRBJ2-1; 7 nucleotides align to TRBD1. CDR3 length equals 14 residues. V was pared by 3 bases and J by 3 bases, with 5 bases of the junction left unmatched. The V gene's germline CDR1 is DFQATT and CDR2 SNEGSKA (reference sequence). CDR3 region: CSASATGFYNEQFF. CDR3 in DNA: TGCAGTGCTAGTGCGACAGGGTTCTACAATGAGCAGTTCTTC.

This clonotype was seen a handful of times. The V gene is TRBV29-1, the J gene TRBJ1-2; maybe TRBD1 (6 bases). Germline CDR1 SQVTM, CDR2 ANQGSEA. The CDR3 spans 12 residues. The V end lost 7 bases, the J end lost 6 bases, and 15 bases lay between the germline ends. DNA for the CDR3: TGCAGCGCCCTAGCGGGGGGCGATGGCTACACCTTC. It yields the protein CSALAGGDGYTF.

This clonotype turned up a few times. The chain joins TRBV27 to TRBJ1-5; D unresolved. The CDR3 covers 14 residues. Trimming left V 1 base short and J 7 bases short, with 11 bases between. Germline CDR1 reads MNHEY; CDR2 reads SMNVEV (reference sequence). CDR3 nucleotide sequence: TGTGCCAGCAGTTTATACGAGGGCCAACAGCCCCAGCATTTT. Protein sequence: CASSLYEGQQPQHF.

This clonotype has more than one count but fewer than ten. The chain carries TRBV7-6 and TRBJ2-7, with D maybe TRBD1 (6 bases). CDR3 length: 13 residues. V was cut by 4 bases and J by 6 bases, with 13 bases left in between. Germline V gives CDR1 SGHVS, CDR2 FNYEAQ. CDR3 amino acids: CASSSTGDGEQYV. The CDR3 bases are TGTGCCAGCAGCTCGACAGGAGATGGCGAGCAGTACGTC.

The CDR3: CASSVSGAFF. The CDR3 DNA reads TGTGCCAGCAGTGTCAGTGGGGCTTTCTTT. This chain uses TRBV2 with TRBJ1-1, with D unresolved. The germline CDR1 and CDR2 sequences are SNHLY and FYNNEI. This CDR3 has 10 amino acids. V shed 4 bases and J shed 11 bases, with 8 bases lying between them.

This clonotype appeared a few times. The rearrangement uses TRBV11-3 and TRBJ2-1, with a possible D match to TRBD1 (6 bases). Germline loops: CDR1 SGHNT, CDR2 YENEEA. The V and J ends lost 4 bases and 10 bases respectively, with 11 bases between them. The CDR3 consists of 12 residues. The CDR3 sequence: CASSSGDGEQFF. The CDR3 DNA sequence: TGTGCCAGCAGCTCAGGGGACGGAGAGCAGTTCTTC.

The chain carries TRBV6-6 and TRBJ2-1; D could derive from TRBD1 or TRBD2 (6 bases each). The CDR3 has 14 residues. From germline, CDR1 is MNHNY and CDR2 SVGAGI (reference sequence). Deletions cut 7 bases from V and 4 bases from J, with 14 bases between. CDR3 bases: TGTGCCAGCATGGGGGGCTTCCTTTACAATGAGCAGTTCTTC. Protein sequence: CASMGGFLYNEQFF.

V is TRBV4-1 and J is TRBJ1-1; weak D call: TRBD1 (5 bases). V gave up 4 bases and J gave up 4 bases, with 16 bases separating them. The CDR3 consists of 15 residues. The germline CDR1 and CDR2 sequences are MGHRA and YSYEKL. DNA for the CDR3: TGCGCCAGCAGCCGCGGACCCGGGGGAGGCACTGAAGCTTTCTTT. Amino acids: CASSRGPGGGTEAFF.

This clonotype came up once. The rearrangement links TRBV7-4 to TRBJ2-7, with unresolved D. CDR1 and CDR2 from the germline V gene are SGHVT and SQSDAQ. The CDR3 runs to 14 residues. V lost 6 bases to trimming and J lost 2 bases, with 14 bases between them. This CDR3 reads CASSSAGLPYEQYV. In DNA, the CDR3 is TGTGCCAGCAGTTCCGCCGGTCTTCCCTACGAGCAGTACGTC.

This chain connects TRBV29-1 to TRBJ2-6; D gene uncertain. This CDR3 contains 12 residues. The germline CDR1 and CDR2 sequences are SQVTM and ANQGSEA. Trimming stripped 5 bases from V and 3 bases from J, with 5 bases between. The DNA of the CDR3 is TGCAGCGTTTTTGGTGGGGCCAACGTCCTGACTTTC. Translated, it gives CSVFGGANVLTF.

Note on this clonotype: At one of its ends the junction is not consistent with the germline gene, which may arise from a read error. The J gene is TRBJ2-3, the V gene TRBV27; 10 bases map to TRBD1. There are 14 residues in the CDR3. Per germline, CDR1 MNHEY and CDR2 SMNVEV (reference sequence). The CDR3 DNA reads TGTGTCAGCAGCGGACAGGGGGGGACAGATACGCAGTATTTT. This gives the protein CVSSGQGGTDTQYF.

This clonotype was seen a single time. V usage is TRBV15 and J usage is TRBJ1-3, with unresolved D. V shed 8 bases and J shed 4 bases, with 21 bases lying between them. CDR3 length: 16 residues. Looked up from germline, CDR1 is LNHNV and CDR2 is YYDKDF (reference sequence). The CDR3 region is CATCTRLLAPGNTIYF. The CDR3 DNA reads TGTGCCACCTGCACTAGACTCCTCGCGCCAGGAAACACCATATATTTT.

This CDR3 reads CASSLWLNSPLHF. In nucleotides, the CDR3 is TGTGCCAGCAGCTTGTGGTTAAATTCACCCCTCCACTTT. The chain couples TRBV27 to TRBJ1-6; D gene ambiguous. CDR3 size: 13 residues. V was shortened by 6 bases and J by 7 bases, with 10 bases between the two germline ends. The germline CDR1 and CDR2 sequences are MNHEY and SMNVEV (reference sequence).

In this sample, this clonotype turned up a few times. V gene TRBV7-9 combines with J gene TRBJ2-7; 10 bases line up with TRBD1. This CDR3 is built from 14 residues. Germline CDR1 SEHNR, CDR2 FQNEAQ (reference sequence). V lost 5 bases, J lost 6 bases, and 7 bases stayed unmatched. Here the CDR3 reads CASSLGQGVGEQYF. CDR3 bases: TGTGCCAGCAGCCTAGGACAGGGGGTTGGCGAGCAGTACTTC.

This clonotype occurred a few times. The V call is TRBV19, the J call TRBJ2-7, with D maybe TRBD1 (6 bases). CDR1 and CDR2 (germline): LNHDA, SQIVND (reference sequence). The CDR3 has 18 amino acids. Trimming cost V 5 bases and J 2 bases, with 25 bases left between them. CDR3 DNA sequence: TGTGCCAGTAGTTACCGGGACACTTTGGCCCGCGTTCCCTACGAGCAGTACTTC. Residues: CASSYRDTLARVPYEQYF. The full variable domain, completed using reference TRBV19 and TRBJ2-7, is DGGITQSPKYLFRKEGQNVTLSCEQNLNHDAMYWYRQDPGQGLRLIYYSQIVNDFQKGDIAEGYSVSREKKESFPLTVTSAQKNPTAFYLCASSYRDTLARVPYEQYFGPGTRLTVT.

The V gene is TRBV2, the J gene TRBJ1-5; 8 positions match TRBD1. Per germline, CDR1 SNHLY and CDR2 FYNNEI. V shed 8 bases, J shed 6 bases, and the junction held 6 bases outside the gene matches. CDR3 length: 13 residues. CDR3 sequence: CASLQGGGQPQHF. The CDR3 bases are TGTGCCAGCCTACAGGGGGGCGGTCAGCCCCAGCATTTT.

There are a few counts of this clonotype. The rearrangement uses TRBV7-6 and TRBJ2-3; TRBD1 aligns across 8 bases. Germline values: CDR1 SGHVS, CDR2 FNYEAQ. CDR3 length: 15 amino acids. V gave up 5 bases and J gave up 4 bases; unmatched junction bases: 8. CDR3 coding DNA: TGTGCCAGCAGCCCACACCCGACAGGGGCAGATACGCAGTATTTT. Its translation is CASSPHPTGADTQYF.

This clonotype turned up a few times. The CDR3 spells CASSVGQGADEKLFF. CDR3 bases: TGTGCCAGCAGTGTAGGACAGGGCGCGGATGAAAAACTGTTTTTT. The rearrangement links TRBV27 to TRBJ1-4; 8 positions agree with TRBD1. CDR1 and CDR2 (germline): MNHEY, SMNVEV (reference sequence). CDR3 length: 15 amino acids. Losses at the gene ends were 5 bases for V and 6 bases for J; bases not matched to a gene: 8.

This clonotype was seen more than once but under ten times. This sequence joins TRBV28 and TRBJ1-2; no clear D. Germline V lookup: CDR1 MDHEN, CDR2 SYDVKM. V gave up 5 bases and J gave up 0 bases, with 13 bases separating them. The CDR3 spans 15 residues. CDR3 amino acids: CASSRHLTPNYGYTF. CDR3 sequence (DNA): TGTGCCAGCAGTCGCCACCTTACACCTAACTATGGCTACACCTTC.